One sample yielded the 8 T cell receptor beta chains listed below, sequenced in a study of T cell responses to AZD1222 COVID-19 vaccine. Generated by immunoSEQ multiplex PCR, the TCRdb table keeps only in-frame clones and is missing some. The sample holds about 93,000 clones, 80% to 90% seen once. The sample in question was peripheral blood, obtained on day 0 of AZD1222 vaccination. These receptors all come from an adult in good health.

This chain joins TRBV11-2 and TRBJ1-1; D gene unclear. Germline assignment: CDR1 SGHAT and CDR2 FQNNGV. The CDR3 runs 14 residues. The V gene lost 5 bases and the J gene lost 1 base, with 11 bases spanning the gap. In DNA, the CDR3 is TGTGCCAGCAGCCCCTGGGCCCCGAACACTGAAGCTTTCTTT. As protein: CASSPWAPNTEAFF.

This clone turned up a few times. V and J are TRBV28 and TRBJ2-7; no clear D. Germline CDR1 reads MDHEN; CDR2 reads SYDVKM. The CDR3 extends over 15 amino acids. Trimming cost V 1 base and J 5 bases, with 15 bases left between them. This CDR3 reads CASSLLSLSMNEQYF. As DNA, the CDR3 is TGTGCCAGCAGTTTATTGTCCCTCTCCATGAACGAGCAGTACTTC.

The chain's CDR3 is CASSQGSTGGYGYTF. CDR3 bases: TGTGCCAGCAGCCAAGGGTCGACGGGCGGCTATGGCTACACCTTC. The genes are TRBV14 and TRBJ1-2; D uncertain. V lost 1 base and J 4 bases, leaving 13 bases between the germline ends. The CDR3 length is 15 residues. Germline CDR1 is SGHDN and CDR2 is FVKESK.

This clone was counted a single time. This rearrangement joins TRBV14 to TRBJ1-6; 10 nucleotides match TRBD1. This CDR3 region has 15 residues. V shed 4 bases, J shed 7 bases, and the junction held 4 bases outside the gene matches. Germline values: CDR1 SGHDN, CDR2 FVKESK. The CDR3 spells CASSPRTGGNSPLHF. The CDR3 DNA is TGTGCCAGCAGCCCGCGGACAGGGGGAAATTCACCCCTCCACTTT.

The V call is TRBV24-1, the J call TRBJ2-1, with TRBD2 matching over 7 bases. V lost 2 bases and J lost 7; bases outside the gene matches: 7. The CDR3 has 15 residues. In germline, CDR1 is KGHDR, CDR2 SFDVKD. The CDR3 loop is CATSDSGTIWNEQFF. Written as DNA, the CDR3 is TGTGCCACCAGTGATTCTGGGACTATTTGGAATGAGCAGTTCTTC.

The chain links TRBV30 to TRBJ1-5; 8 nucleotides match TRBD1. V lost 5 bases to trimming and J lost 4 bases; unmatched junction nucleotides: 4. This CDR3 comprises 13 residues. Germline CDR1 is GTSNPN and CDR2 is SVGIG (reference sequence). The CDR3 spells CAWAQGENQPQHF. The CDR3 DNA reads as TGTGCCTGGGCACAGGGGGAAAATCAGCCCCAGCATTTT.

CDR3 coding DNA: TGTGCCAGCAGATGGACAGGGAGCACAGATACGCAGTATTTT. It is translated as CASRWTGSTDTQYF. V usage is TRBV27 and J usage is TRBJ2-3; 8 bases fit TRBD1. The CDR3 runs 14 residues. Per germline, CDR1 MNHEY and CDR2 SMNVEV (reference sequence). Germline trimming cut 6 bases from V and 0 bases from J; bases unmatched to any gene: 2.

This chain joins TRBV27 and TRBJ2-1, with 9 bases lining up with TRBD1. Germline V gene sequence: CDR1 MNHEY, CDR2 SMNVEV (reference sequence). The J segment lost 8 bases and the V segment lost 6 bases, leaving 11 bases of the junction unmatched. The CDR3 extends over 15 amino acids. The CDR3 is CASRGTGTGWDEQFF. DNA of the CDR3: TGTGCCAGCAGAGGTACCGGGACAGGGTGGGATGAGCAGTTCTTC.